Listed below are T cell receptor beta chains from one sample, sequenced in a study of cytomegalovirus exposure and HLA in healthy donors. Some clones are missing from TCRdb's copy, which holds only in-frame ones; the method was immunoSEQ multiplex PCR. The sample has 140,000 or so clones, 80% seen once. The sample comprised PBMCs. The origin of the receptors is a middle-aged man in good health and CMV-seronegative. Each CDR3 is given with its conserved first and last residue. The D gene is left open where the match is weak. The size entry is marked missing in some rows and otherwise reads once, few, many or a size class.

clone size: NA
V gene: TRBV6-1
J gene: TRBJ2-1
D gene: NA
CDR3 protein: CASIPAGVGNEQFF
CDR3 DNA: TGTGCCAGCATACCAGCAGGGGTCGGCAATGAGCAGTTCTTC

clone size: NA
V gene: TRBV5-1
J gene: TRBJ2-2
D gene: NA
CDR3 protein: CASSFIGSEVTGELFF
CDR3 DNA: TGCGCCAGCAGCTTTATAGGTTCCGAGGTCACCGGGGAGCTGTTTTTT

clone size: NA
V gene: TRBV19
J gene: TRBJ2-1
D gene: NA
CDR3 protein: CASSIYQAVTNEQFF
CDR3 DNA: TGTGCCAGTAGTATTTATCAGGCCGTAACGAATGAGCAGTTCTTC

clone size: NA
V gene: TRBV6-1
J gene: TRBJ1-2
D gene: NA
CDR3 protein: CASSLEAGGYTF
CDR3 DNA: TGTGCCAGCAGTCTAGAGGCGGGTGGCTACACCTTC

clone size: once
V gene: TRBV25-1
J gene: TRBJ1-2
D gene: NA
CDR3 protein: CASSEYNGGSWGGYTF
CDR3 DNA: TGTGCCAGCAGTGAATACAACGGGGGGTCATGGGGTGGCTACACCTTC

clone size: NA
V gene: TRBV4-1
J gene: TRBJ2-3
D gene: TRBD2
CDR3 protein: CASSARGLAGETDTQYF
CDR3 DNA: TGCGCCAGCAGCGCCCGTGGACTAGCGGGGGAGACAGATACGCAGTATTTT

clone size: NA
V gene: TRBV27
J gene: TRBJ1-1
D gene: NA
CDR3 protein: CASSEGGGTEAFF
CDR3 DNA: TGTGCCAGCAGCGAAGGGGGTGGTACTGAAGCTTTCTTT

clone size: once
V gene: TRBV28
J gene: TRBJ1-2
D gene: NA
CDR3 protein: CASSINRDYGYTF
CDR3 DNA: TGTGCCAGCAGTATCAACAGGGACTATGGCTACACCTTC

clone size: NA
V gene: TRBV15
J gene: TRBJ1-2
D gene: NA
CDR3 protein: CATSRESANYGYTF
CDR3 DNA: TGTGCCACCAGCAGAGAGTCAGCTAACTATGGCTACACCTTC

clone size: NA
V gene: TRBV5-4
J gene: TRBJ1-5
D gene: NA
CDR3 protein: CASSFGESNQPQHF
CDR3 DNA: TGTGCCAGCAGCTTTGGTGAGAGCAATCAGCCCCAGCATTTT

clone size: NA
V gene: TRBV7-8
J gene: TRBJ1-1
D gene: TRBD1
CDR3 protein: CASSFGDRSTLEAFF
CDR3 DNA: TGTGCCAGCAGCTTTGGGGACAGGAGCACTCTTGAAGCTTTCTTT

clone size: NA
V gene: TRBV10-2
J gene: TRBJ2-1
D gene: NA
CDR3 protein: CAVRGDHEQFF
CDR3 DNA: TGCGCCGTTCGAGGTGATCATGAGCAGTTCTTC

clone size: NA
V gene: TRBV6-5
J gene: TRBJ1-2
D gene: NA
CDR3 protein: CASSYSRGGRYGYTF
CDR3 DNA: TGTGCCAGCAGTTACTCGCGGGGGGGGCGTTATGGCTACACCTTC

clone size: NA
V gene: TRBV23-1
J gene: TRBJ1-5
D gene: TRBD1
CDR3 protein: CASSRGRQGGNRQPQHF
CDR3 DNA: TGCGCCAGCAGCCGGGGGCGACAGGGGGGGAACCGGCAGCCCCAGCATTTT

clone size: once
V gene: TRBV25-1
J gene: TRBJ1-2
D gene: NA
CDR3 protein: CASSEYRAGRAYTF
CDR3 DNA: TGTGCCAGCAGTGAATACAGGGCAGGACGAGCGTACACCTTC

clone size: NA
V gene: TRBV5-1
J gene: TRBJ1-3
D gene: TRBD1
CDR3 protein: CASSSQTGGGNTIYF
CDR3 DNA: TGCGCCAGCAGTTCACAGACAGGGGGTGGAAACACCATATATTTT

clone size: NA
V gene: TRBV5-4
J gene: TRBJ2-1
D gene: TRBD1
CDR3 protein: CASSQGQGAYNEQFF
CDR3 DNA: TGTGCCAGCAGCCAGGGACAGGGTGCCTACAATGAGCAGTTCTTC

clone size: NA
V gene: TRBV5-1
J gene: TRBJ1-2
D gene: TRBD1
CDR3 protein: CASSSGQGYYGYTF
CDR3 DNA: TGCGCCAGCAGCTCGGGACAGGGATACTATGGCTACACCTTC

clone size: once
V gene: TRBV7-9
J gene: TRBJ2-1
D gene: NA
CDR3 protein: CASSLGQGSSDEQFF
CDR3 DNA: TGTGCCAGCAGCTTAGGGCAGGGGAGTAGCGATGAGCAGTTCTTC

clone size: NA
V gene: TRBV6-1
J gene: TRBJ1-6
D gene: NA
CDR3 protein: CASSDERGTYNSPLHF
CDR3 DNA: TGTGCCAGCAGTGATGAAAGGGGGACCTATAATTCACCCCTCCACTTT

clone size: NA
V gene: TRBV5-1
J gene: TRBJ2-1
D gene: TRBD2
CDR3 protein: CASSPTSGGRSYNEQFF
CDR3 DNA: TGCGCCAGCAGTCCAACTAGCGGGGGCCGCTCCTACAATGAGCAGTTCTTC

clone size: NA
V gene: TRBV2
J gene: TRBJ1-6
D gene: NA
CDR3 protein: CASSGRQSSYNSPLHF
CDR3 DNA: TGTGCCAGCAGTGGAAGACAGAGCTCCTATAATTCACCCCTCCACTTT

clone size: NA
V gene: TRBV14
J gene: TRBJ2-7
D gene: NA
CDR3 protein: CASSQLFWDNEQYF
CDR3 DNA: TGTGCCAGCAGCCAATTGTTTTGGGACAACGAGCAGTACTTC

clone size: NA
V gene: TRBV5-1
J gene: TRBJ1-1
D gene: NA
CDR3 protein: CASSRAEAEAFF
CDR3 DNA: TGCGCCAGCAGCCGCGCGGAGGCTGAAGCTTTCTTT

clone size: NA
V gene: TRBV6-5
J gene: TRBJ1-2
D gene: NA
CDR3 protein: CASSYSSAGGLYGYTF
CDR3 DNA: TGTGCCAGCAGTTACTCGTCAGCGGGGGGCCTCTATGGCTACACCTTC

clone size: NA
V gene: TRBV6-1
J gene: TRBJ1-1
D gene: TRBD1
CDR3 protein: CASSEGPKTGGGNEAFF
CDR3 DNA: TGTGCCAGCAGTGAAGGCCCCAAAACAGGGGGCGGGAATGAAGCTTTCTTT

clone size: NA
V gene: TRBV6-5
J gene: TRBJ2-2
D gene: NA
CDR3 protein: CASSYRPQRSTELFF
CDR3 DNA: TGTGCCAGCAGTTACCGACCACAAAGGAGTACGGAGCTGTTTTTT